Presented here are 31 T cell receptor beta chains from one specimen sequenced in a study of graft-versus-host responses after intestinal transplantation. This table comes from immunoSEQ multiplex PCR, and its TCRdb copy is limited to in-frame clones, with some not included. The table lists about 60,000 clones, around 90% of them singletons. Both intraepithelial and lamina propria lymphocytes were released by processing graft tissue. The material was ileum tissue, obtained about 350 days after transplant. All receptors come from a human patient who received an intestinal transplant, so some T cells may come from the graft donor.

The chain is built from TRBV20-1 and TRBJ2-3; possible D gene TRBD1, 6 bases. CDR1 DFQATT and CDR2 SNEGSKA come from the germline V gene (reference sequence). Deletions cut 5 bases from V and 3 bases from J, with 6 bases between. The CDR3 runs 11 residues. In DNA form, the CDR3 reads TGCAGTGCTGGACAGACAGATACGCAGTATTTT. It encodes CSAGQTDTQYF.

V is TRBV11-2 and J is TRBJ1-6; tentative D call: TRBD1 (5 bases). V was pared by 5 bases and J by 7 bases, with 15 bases between. CDR3 length: 15 residues. The germline CDR1 and CDR2 sequences are SGHAT and FQNNGV. CDR3 protein: CASSEYWGGNSPLHF. The CDR3 DNA follows: TGTGCCAGCAGCGAATATTGGGGGGGGAATTCACCCCTCCACTTT.

The gene calls are TRBV19 and TRBJ1-5, with D maybe TRBD1 (6 bases). This CDR3 spans 17 amino acids. Germline V gene sequence: CDR1 LNHDA, CDR2 SQIVND (reference sequence). With 5 bases removed from V and 2 bases from J, the gap between germline ends came to 19 bases. CDR3 sequence: CASSSPGGGPGNQPQHF. The CDR3 nucleotides read TGTGCCAGTAGTTCTCCCGGGGGGGGGCCCGGCAATCAGCCCCAGCATTTT.

The rearrangement joins TRBV29-1 to TRBJ2-3, with D possibly being TRBD1 or TRBD2 (5 bases each). Germline V gives CDR1 SQVTM, CDR2 ANQGSEA. Trimming took 3 bases from V and 4 from J, leaving 14 bases between them. CDR3 length: 14 residues. The CDR3 nucleotides are TGCAGCGTTGATTGGGGGAATAGCGCAGATACGCAGTATTTT. As protein: CSVDWGNSADTQYF.

The chain carries TRBV6-1 and TRBJ2-2; TRBD1 matches at 7 bases. Germline V gives CDR1 MNHNS, CDR2 SASEGT. The CDR3 extends over 14 amino acids. V gave up 7 bases and J gave up 3 bases; unmatched junction bases: 5. As DNA, the CDR3 is TGTGCCAGCACTAGAACAGGGGACACCGGGGAGCTGTTTTTT. It encodes CASTRTGDTGELFF.

The chain links TRBV9 to TRBJ2-2, with 8 bases lining up with TRBD1. J was trimmed by 3 bases and V by 0 bases; bases with no gene match: 16. The CDR3 loop spans 20 amino acids. Germline assignment: CDR1 SGDLS and CDR2 YYNGEE. In DNA form, the CDR3 reads TGTGCCAGCAGCGTAGTTTCAGGCGCGGGGCGGACAGGGTACACCGGGGAGCTGTTTTTT. Amino acids: CASSVVSGAGRTGYTGELFF.

The rearrangement links TRBV2 to TRBJ1-6, with 8 positions matching TRBD1. Losses at the gene ends were 5 bases for V and 5 bases for J; bases not matched to a gene: 5. Germline CDR1 is SNHLY and CDR2 is FYNNEI. The CDR3 length is 15 residues. The CDR3 region is CASSKPGQDNSPLHF. The CDR3, as DNA: TGTGCCAGCAGTAAACCGGGACAGGATAATTCACCCCTCCACTTT. The full variable domain, in which reference TRBV2 and TRBJ1-6 provide the parts outside the CDR3, is EPEVTQTPSHQVTQMGQEVILRCVPISNHLYFYWYRQILGQKVEFLVSFYNNEISEKSEIFDDQFSVERPDGSNFTLKIRSTKLEDSAMYFCASSKPGQDNSPLHFGNGTRLTVT.

J is TRBJ2-1 and V is TRBV7-8, with TRBD2 as a possible D gene (5 bases). Per the germline V gene, CDR1 is SGHVS and CDR2 is FQNEAQ. This CDR3 has 15 residues. V lost 1 base, J lost 6 bases, and 13 bases lay in between. CDR3 nucleotide sequence: TGTGCCAGCAGCTTAGAACTAGTGGGAGCCAATGAGCAGTTCTTC. Translation gives CASSLELVGANEQFF.

The rearrangement links TRBV28 to TRBJ2-1, with no clear D. Germline CDR1 reads MDHEN; CDR2 reads SYDVKM. The germline V and J ends were trimmed by 3 bases and 5 bases, with 8 bases remaining between them. The CDR3 is 13 residues long. The CDR3 is CASSLTPDNEQFF. CDR3 nucleotide sequence: TGTGCCAGCAGTTTGACCCCAGACAATGAGCAGTTCTTC.

V gene TRBV28 combines with J gene TRBJ2-5; the D is unclear. Germline CDR1 MDHEN, CDR2 SYDVKM. The V gene lost 3 bases and the J gene lost 4 bases, with 15 bases spanning the gap. The CDR3 length is 15 residues. In DNA form, the CDR3 reads TGTGCCAGCAGTTTCCTATCCCATAGAGCAGAGACCCAGTACTTC. The encoded protein is CASSFLSHRAETQYF.

This clone was counted once. This chain uses TRBV6-1 with TRBJ1-5, with D possibly being TRBD1 (5 bases). The CDR3 sequence is 15 residues long. CDR1 and CDR2 from the germline V gene are MNHNS and SASEGT. The ends were cut back, 6 bases at V and 2 bases at J, with 14 bases in the middle. The CDR3, as DNA: TGTGCCAGCAGAGTCCTCCAGGGCGGCAATCAGCCCCAGCATTTT. Protein sequence: CASRVLQGGNQPQHF.

The chain recombines TRBV5-4 with TRBJ2-3; a possible D gene is TRBD2 (5 bases). Germline V gene lookup returns CDR1 SGHNT and CDR2 YYREEE (reference sequence). The CDR3 has 15 amino acids. V lost 4 bases, J lost 1 base, and 13 bases lay in between. CDR3 bases: TGTGCCAGCAGCCCGGACTTTCAGGGCACAGATACGCAGTATTTT. Protein product: CASSPDFQGTDTQYF.

In this sample, this clone turned up once. The chain employs TRBV6-4 and TRBJ1-2; TRBD1 agrees at 10 bases. J lost 8 bases, V lost 0 bases, and 0 bases had no gene match. The CDR3 covers 13 residues. Germline CDR1 reads MRHNA; CDR2 reads SNTAGT. This CDR3 is CASSDSTGGGYTF. CDR3 coding DNA: TGTGCCAGCAGTGACTCGACAGGGGGCGGCTACACCTTC.

V gene TRBV6-1 combines with J gene TRBJ1-1; maybe TRBD1 (6 bases). The CDR3 extends over 12 amino acids. Germline V CDR1 and CDR2: MNHNS, SASEGT. With 8 bases removed from V and 1 base from J, the gap between germline ends came to 8 bases. Written as DNA, the CDR3 is TGTGCCAGCGGACAGCCGAACACTGAAGCTTTCTTT. As protein: CASGQPNTEAFF.

J is TRBJ1-1 and V is TRBV11-2; D call uncertain. CDR3 length: 13 residues. Trimming took off 1 base at V and 0 bases at J, with 3 bases between the two ends. The V gene's germline CDR1 is SGHAT and CDR2 FQNNGV. The CDR3 is CASSLVLNTEAFF. The CDR3 nucleotides read TGTGCCAGCAGCTTAGTATTGAACACTGAAGCTTTCTTT.

As concerns this clone: One end of the junction is discordant with germline, which a read error may explain. This same CDR3 is encoded by further DNA sequences in the sample. This rearrangement joins TRBV6-1 to TRBJ2-7, with TRBD1 as a possible D gene (6 bases). Per germline, CDR1 MNHNS and CDR2 SASEGT. The CDR3 spans 13 residues. The CDR3 coding sequence is TGTGCCAGTAGTGAGGACAGACCCTACGAGCAGTACTTC. Translation: CASSEDRPYEQYF.

The chain couples TRBV4-1 to TRBJ2-3; 13 bases match TRBD2. The CDR3 consists of 17 residues. Germline values: CDR1 MGHRA, CDR2 YSYEKL. Trimming removed 4 bases from V and 1 base from J; junction bases left unmatched: 5. The CDR3 DNA sequence: TGCGCCAGCAGCCGCCGGACTAGCGGGAGTCGCACAGATACGCAGTATTTT. This encodes CASSRRTSGSRTDTQYF.

This clone was picked up a small number of times. The CDR3 loop reads CASSKSWQGDEKLFF. CDR3 nucleotide sequence: TGTGCCAGCAGCAAAAGTTGGCAGGGGGATGAAAAACTGTTTTTT. The rearrangement joins TRBV21-1 to TRBJ1-4; the D segment call TRBD1 is taken from the table without a DNA check. TRBV21-1 is a recognized pseudogene. The CDR3 has 15 residues.

This chain joins TRBV6-1 and TRBJ1-1; D is ambiguous. CDR1 is MNHNS and CDR2 is SASEGT in the germline V gene. The V and J ends lost 0 bases and 3 bases respectively, with 8 bases between them. CDR3 length: 14 amino acids. The CDR3 DNA sequence: TGTGCCAGCAGTGAAGCAGGAAGTGACACTGAAGCTTTCTTT. Amino acid sequence: CASSEAGSDTEAFF.

The chain employs TRBV4-1 and TRBJ2-2; 8 bases match TRBD1. Germline CDR1 reads MGHRA; CDR2 reads YSYEKL. V lost 0 bases, J lost 4 bases, and 1 base stayed unmatched. The CDR3 spans 15 residues. The chain's CDR3 is CASSQDRGPTGELFF. CDR3 coding DNA: TGCGCCAGCAGCCAAGACAGGGGGCCCACCGGGGAGCTGTTTTTT.

The J gene is TRBJ1-1, the V gene TRBV2; 7 positions agree with TRBD1. V dropped 7 bases and J dropped 5; count of bases not matched to a gene: 13. Germline V gene lookup returns CDR1 SNHLY and CDR2 FYNNEI. The CDR3 totals 15 residues. The CDR3: CASIRWKGAYTEAFF. Written as DNA, the CDR3 is TGTGCCAGCATCAGGTGGAAGGGGGCGTATACTGAAGCTTTCTTT.

The genes are TRBV4-2 and TRBJ2-4, with 11 bases matching TRBD2. The germline V gene has CDR1 LGHNA and CDR2 YNFKEQ. After removal of 1 base from V and 0 bases from J, the junction contained 11 bases not matched to a gene. CDR3 length: 20 amino acids. The CDR3 loop is CASSQAPTSGIPLAKNIQYF. CDR3 DNA sequence: TGTGCCAGCAGCCAAGCCCCGACTAGCGGGATTCCTCTAGCCAAAAACATTCAGTACTTC.

About this clone itself: Its ends do not fully match the called genes, so a read error is possible. This rearrangement joins TRBV7-7 to TRBJ2-7; D remains unclear. This CDR3 is built from 13 residues. The germline CDR1 and CDR2 sequences are SSHAT and FNYEAQ (reference sequence). The CDR3: CASSPGVSYEQYF. The CDR3 bases are TGTGCTAGCAGCCCCGGAGTTTCCTACGAGCAGTACTTC.

The chain has TRBV13 and TRBJ2-2, with D unclear. This CDR3 contains 15 residues. The V gene's germline CDR1 is PRHDT and CDR2 FYEKMQ (reference sequence). Between the trimmed V and J ends, which lost 3 bases and 4 bases, there was a span of 12 bases. The CDR3 is CASSLGPSLTGELFF. CDR3 DNA: TGTGCCAGCAGCTTGGGTCCCTCACTCACCGGGGAGCTGTTTTTT.

Concerning this clone: The germline gene is not matched at one end of the junction; a read error may be the cause. The sample carries other DNA sequences with the same CDR3. The rearrangement links TRBV13 to TRBJ1-2; 7 bases map to TRBD1. CDR1 is PRHDT and CDR2 is FYEKMQ in the germline V gene (reference sequence). The CDR3 spans 14 residues. The DNA of the CDR3 is TGTGCTAGCAGCCCGGCCGGGGACAGAGAAGGCTACACCTTC. Translated: CASSPAGDREGYTF.

The chain joins TRBV5-4 to TRBJ1-1, with D possibly matching TRBD1 (5 bases). This CDR3 contains 13 residues. V was pared by 0 bases and J by 5 bases, with 8 bases between. Per germline, CDR1 SGHNT and CDR2 YYREEE (reference sequence). CDR3 in amino acids: CASSLVGDTEAFF. The CDR3 DNA sequence: TGTGCCAGCAGCTTGGTAGGGGATACTGAAGCTTTCTTT.

The rearrangement uses TRBV9 and TRBJ1-6; 11 bases agree with TRBD1. This CDR3 is 16 amino acids long. Germline assignment: CDR1 SGDLS and CDR2 YYNGEE. V lost 4 bases, J lost 10 bases, and 10 bases stayed unmatched. The CDR3 loop reads CASSSSGTGGVSPLHF. Here the CDR3 DNA reads TGTGCCAGCAGCTCATCCGGGACAGGGGGTGTCTCACCCCTCCACTTT. Variable domain in full (rest from reference TRBV9 and TRBJ1-6): DSGVTQTPKHLITATGQRVTLRCSPRSGDLSVYWYQQSLDQGLQFLIQYYNGEERAKGNILERFSAQQFPDLHSELNLSSLELGDSALYFCASSSSGTGGVSPLHFGNGTRLTVT.

The J gene is TRBJ2-3, the V gene TRBV6-5; D gene unclear. Trimming left V 5 bases short and J 5 bases short, with 8 bases between. The length of the CDR3 is 12 residues. Germline V lookup: CDR1 MNHEY, CDR2 SVGAGI. For the CDR3, the DNA is TGTGCCAGCAGTGACCCGGGAGATACGCAGTATTTT. This gives the protein CASSDPGDTQYF.

This sequence joins TRBV7-2 and TRBJ1-1, with 7 bases aligning to TRBD1. J was trimmed by 4 bases and V by 4 bases; bases with no gene match: 0. Germline V gene sequence: CDR1 SGHTA, CDR2 FQGNSA. The CDR3 length is 12 residues. CDR3 sequence reads: CASSSGGTEAFF. The CDR3 coding sequence is TGTGCCAGCAGCTCAGGGGGCACTGAAGCTTTCTTT.

The rearrangement links TRBV7-3 to TRBJ2-5; possibly TRBD2 for D (5 bases). The germline CDR1 and CDR2 sequences are SGHTA and FQGTGA. Trimming took off 1 base at V and 4 bases at J, with 10 bases between the two ends. The CDR3 loop spans 14 amino acids. The CDR3 coding sequence is TGTGCCAGCAGCTTAATCCTAGCAGGAGAGACCCAGTACTTC. This encodes CASSLILAGETQYF.

In the case of this clone: Other DNA variants within this sample encode the same CDR3. The chain recombines TRBV6-4 with TRBJ2-3, with D perhaps TRBD2 (6 bases). Trimming cost V 6 bases and J 2 bases, with 9 bases left between them. CDR1 MRHNA and CDR2 SNTAGT come from the germline V gene. This CDR3 comprises 13 residues. CDR3 protein: CASRAGDTDTQYF. The CDR3 bases are TGTGCCAGCAGAGCGGGTGACACAGATACGCAGTATTTT.